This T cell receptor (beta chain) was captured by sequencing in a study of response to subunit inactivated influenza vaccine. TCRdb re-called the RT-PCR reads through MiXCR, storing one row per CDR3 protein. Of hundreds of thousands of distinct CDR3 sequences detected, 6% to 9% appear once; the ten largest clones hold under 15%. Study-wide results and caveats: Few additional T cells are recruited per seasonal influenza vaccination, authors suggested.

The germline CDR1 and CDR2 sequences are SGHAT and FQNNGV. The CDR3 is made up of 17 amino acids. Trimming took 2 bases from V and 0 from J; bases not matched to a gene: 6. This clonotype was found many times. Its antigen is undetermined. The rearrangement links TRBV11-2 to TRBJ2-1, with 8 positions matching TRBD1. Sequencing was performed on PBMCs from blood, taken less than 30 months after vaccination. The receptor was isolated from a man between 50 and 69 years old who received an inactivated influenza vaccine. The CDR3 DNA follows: TGTGCCAGCAGCTTAAGGGGCCAGGGGGCCTCCTACAATGAGCAGTTCTTC. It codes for CASSLRGQGASYNEQFF.